One and the same sample provided the 29 T cell receptor beta chains below, sequenced in a study of T cells in Graves' hyperthyroidism and ophthalmopathy. TCR beta CDR3 regions were amplified from RNA. Using the HTBI primer set, a first-round RT-PCR was run on the TCR CDR3. TCRdb re-analysed the multiplex PCR reads in MiXCR, keeping a single row per CDR3 protein. The sample carries about 200,000 distinct CDR3 sequences, about 17% recorded once. Sequencing used blood. All receptors come from a woman aged 45 to 65 with Graves' hyperthyroidism.

This clonotype appeared many times. The chain employs TRBV24-1 and TRBJ2-3; TRBD2 aligns across 7 bases. J lost 3 bases, V lost 8 bases, and 7 bases had no gene match. This CDR3 region has 14 residues. Germline CDR1 and CDR2: KGHDR and SFDVKD. The CDR3 spells CATKGQGGTDTQYF. In DNA, the CDR3 is TGTGCCACCAAGGGGCAGGGAGGGACAGATACGCAGTATTTT.

The rearrangement links TRBV5-6 to TRBJ1-1; the D gene is possibly TRBD1 (5 bases). Looked up from germline, CDR1 is SGHDT and CDR2 is YYEEEE. With 0 bases removed from V and 11 bases from J, the gap between germline ends came to 11 bases. CDR3 size: 12 residues. CDR3 in DNA: TGTGCCAGCAGCTTGGCCCTACAGGAGGCTTTCTTT. This encodes CASSLALQEAFF. The full variable domain, its missing parts supplied by reference TRBV5-6 and TRBJ1-1, is DAGVTQSPTHLIKTRGQQVTLRCSPKSGHDTVSWYQQALGQGPQFIFQYYEEEERQRGNFPDRFSGHQFPNYSSELNVNALLLGDSALYLCASSLALQEAFFGQGTRLTVV.

This clonotype was counted between two and nine times. The V call is TRBV19, the J call TRBJ2-1; D is perhaps TRBD1 or TRBD2 (5 bases each). The CDR3 runs to 13 residues. V gave up 8 bases and J gave up 3 bases, with 11 bases separating them. Looked up from germline, CDR1 is LNHDA and CDR2 is SQIVND (reference sequence). CDR3 coding DNA: TGTGCCAGTGGGACGGAGTTCTACAATGAGCAGTTCTTC. Its translation is CASGTEFYNEQFF.

Remarks on this clonotype: A much larger clone sits a single nucleotide away, making a read error possible. Here the CDR3 DNA reads TGTGCCAGTAGTAAGGGGAGACGAGAGACCCAGTTCTTC. Translated, it gives CASSKGRRETQFF. J is TRBJ2-5 and V is TRBV19; perhaps D is TRBD1 or TRBD2 (5 bases each). The end of the DNA is better explained by TRBJ2-1, so the J call may be wrong. CDR1 LNHDA and CDR2 SQIVND come from the germline V gene (reference sequence). The CDR3 is made up of 13 amino acids.

There are many counts of this clonotype. CDR3 sequence (DNA): TGTGCCAGCAGCTCCAAAACGGACAGGGCCTACGAGCAGTACTTC. Translation: CASSSKTDRAYEQYF. The rearrangement links TRBV11-3 to TRBJ2-7; 8 bases map to TRBD1. The CDR3 is 15 amino acids. Germline V gene lookup returns CDR1 SGHNT and CDR2 YENEEA. Trimming cost V 4 bases and J 2 bases; bases outside gene matches: 7.

The chain combines TRBV30 with TRBJ1-2; 11 nucleotides agree with TRBD1. The CDR3 length is 14 residues. V dropped 6 bases and J dropped 8; count of bases not matched to a gene: 11. The germline V gene has CDR1 GTSNPN and CDR2 SVGIG (reference sequence). CDR3 nucleotide sequence: TGTGCCTGCCTATCCGGACAGGGGGCCGGAGGCTACACCTTC. This gives the protein CACLSGQGAGGYTF.

The gene calls are TRBV18 and TRBJ2-2; 11 bases line up with TRBD2. The CDR3 is 16 amino acids. The junction had 8 bases not matched to a gene; V was cut back by 4 bases and J by 7 bases. The germline CDR1 and CDR2 sequences are KGHSH and LQKENI. CDR3 sequence reads: CASSQGLAVEHGELFF. DNA for the CDR3: TGTGCCAGCTCACAGGGACTAGCGGTCGAACACGGGGAGCTGTTTTTT.

This clonotype appeared many times. The gene calls are TRBV19 and TRBJ1-1; no reliable D call. This CDR3 has 13 residues. Trimming left V 5 bases short and J 3 bases short, with 10 bases between. CDR1 is LNHDA, CDR2 SQIVND, per germline (reference sequence). The CDR3 sequence is CASSFWEDTEAFF. CDR3 DNA sequence: TGTGCCAGTAGTTTTTGGGAAGACACTGAAGCTTTCTTT.

The rearrangement links TRBV4-1 to TRBJ2-1, with 7 bases that match TRBD2. CDR3 length: 17 residues. The germline gives CDR1 MGHRA, CDR2 YSYEKL. The J segment lost 0 bases and the V segment lost 0 bases, leaving 5 bases of the junction unmatched. As DNA, the CDR3 is TGCGCCAGCAGCCAAGATCACGGGAGGACCTCCTACAATGAGCAGTTCTTC. This codes for CASSQDHGRTSYNEQFF.

This chain links TRBV13 with TRBJ1-6, with D possibly TRBD1 on 5 matching bases. Germline V gene data show CDR1 as PRHDT and CDR2 as FYEKMQ (reference sequence). This CDR3 contains 15 residues. Deletions cut 5 bases from V and 10 bases from J, with 18 bases between. CDR3 amino acids: CASSTPREKGSPLHF. The CDR3 region has the DNA TGTGCCAGCAGCACCCCCAGGGAGAAGGGGTCACCCCTCCACTTT.

Many counts were recorded for this clonotype. The chain uses TRBV19 and TRBJ2-7; either TRBD1 or TRBD2 may fit D (5 bases each). The germline V gene encodes CDR1 LNHDA and CDR2 SQIVND (reference sequence). The V end was cut by 3 bases, the J end by 5 bases, with 14 bases between. The CDR3 runs 14 residues. CDR3 sequence reads: CASSITPGTNEQYF. DNA for the CDR3: TGTGCCAGTAGTATCACGCCCGGGACGAACGAGCAGTACTTC.

The chain links TRBV5-8 to TRBJ2-5; a weak D match, TRBD2 (6 bases). Per the germline V gene, CDR1 is SGHTS and CDR2 is YDEGEE. The CDR3 loop spans 16 amino acids. Deletions cut 4 bases from V and 4 bases from J, with 20 bases between. CDR3 sequence: CASSLGWAEGGETQYF. CDR3 sequence (DNA): TGTGCCAGCAGCCTTGGATGGGCGGAGGGCGGAGAGACCCAGTACTTC. The entire variable domain, with the rest obtained from reference TRBV5-8 and TRBJ2-5, is as follows: EAGVTQSPTHLIKTRGQQATLRCSPISGHTSVYWYQQALGLGLQFLLWYDEGEERNRGNFPPRFSGRQFPNYSSELNVNALELEDSALYLCASSLGWAEGGETQYFGPGTRLLVL.

This clonotype was observed many times. V usage is TRBV24-1 and J usage is TRBJ2-3, with 8 positions matching TRBD1. Germline loops: CDR1 KGHDR, CDR2 SFDVKD. The CDR3 totals 16 residues. With 1 base clipped from V and 2 bases from J, the junction kept 4 bases outside the gene matches. The CDR3 sequence is CATSDFGQGLTDTQYF. The DNA of the CDR3 is TGTGCCACCAGTGATTTTGGACAGGGCCTCACAGATACGCAGTATTTT.

This clonotype was counted many times. This chain links TRBV18 with TRBJ2-7, with a weak D call TRBD2 (6 bases). Germline CDR1 is KGHSH and CDR2 is LQKENI. Trimming took 2 bases from V and 3 from J, leaving 11 bases between them. CDR3 size: 14 residues. The CDR3 reads CASSPTTSIYEQYF. For the CDR3, the DNA is TGTGCCAGCTCACCAACGACTAGTATCTACGAGCAGTACTTC.

This clonotype was recorded many times. J is TRBJ2-3 and V is TRBV3-1; 7 nucleotides match TRBD2. Germline-derived CDR1 and CDR2 are LGHDT and YNNKEL (reference sequence). The CDR3 covers 15 residues. V trimming: 7 bases; J trimming: 3 bases; junction bases outside the gene matches: 10. CDR3 region: CASTESGIGTDTQYF. CDR3 DNA: TGTGCCAGCACCGAAAGCGGGATAGGGACAGATACGCAGTATTTT.

The J gene is TRBJ2-3, the V gene TRBV11-3; D might be TRBD2 (6 bases). V lost 5 bases and J 3 bases, leaving 18 bases between the germline ends. The length of the CDR3 is 16 residues. Germline CDR1 and CDR2: SGHNT and YENEEA. The CDR3 sequence: CASSQEAPAGTDTQYF. CDR3 sequence (DNA): TGTGCCAGCAGCCAAGAAGCCCCGGCGGGGACAGATACGCAGTATTTT.

This clonotype came up many times. This chain links TRBV5-4 with TRBJ2-7, with 8 bases aligning to TRBD1. The J segment lost 3 bases and the V segment lost 3 bases, leaving 14 bases of the junction unmatched. The CDR3 has 17 residues. The germline CDR1 and CDR2 sequences are SGHNT and YYREEE (reference sequence). The chain's CDR3 is CASSSGQGAPGVYEQYF. CDR3 nucleotide sequence: TGTGCCAGCAGCTCGGGGCAGGGGGCGCCGGGGGTCTACGAGCAGTACTTC.

This clonotype came up many times. This chain links TRBV12-3 or TRBV12-4 with TRBJ2-7; a weak D match, TRBD2 (5 bases). The CDR3 sequence is 11 residues long. The V gene lost 6 bases and the J gene lost 3 bases, with 6 bases spanning the gap. CDR3 sequence: CASRRDYEQYF. The CDR3 coding sequence is TGTGCCAGCAGGAGGGACTACGAGCAGTACTTC.

This clonotype has a count of ten or more. The J gene is TRBJ1-1, the V gene TRBV3-1, with D maybe TRBD1 (6 bases). The CDR3 length is 16 residues. V was pared by 1 base and J by 5 bases, with 17 bases between. Germline loops: CDR1 LGHDT, CDR2 YNNKEL (reference sequence). The CDR3 DNA follows: TGTGCCAGCAGCCAAGTGAGCACGGGGGCTGGGACTGAAGCTTTCTTT. Its translation is CASSQVSTGAGTEAFF.

This clonotype was picked up a small number of times. The V gene is TRBV19, the J gene TRBJ2-3, with TRBD2 identical over 8 bases. V lost 7 bases to trimming and J lost 6 bases; unmatched junction nucleotides: 15. The length of the CDR3 is 16 residues. Germline CDR1 reads LNHDA; CDR2 reads SQIVND (reference sequence). CDR3 amino acids: CASISSGSGFKDTQYF. In DNA, the CDR3 is TGTGCCAGTATCTCGAGCGGGAGTGGTTTCAAGGATACGCAGTATTTT.

The chain joins TRBV20-1 to TRBJ1-4; 9 bases align to TRBD1. Trimming at V came to 3 bases and at J to 7 bases, leaving 9 bases not matched to a gene. CDR3 length: 15 residues. Germline CDR1 is DFQATT and CDR2 is SNEGSKA (reference sequence). CDR3 DNA sequence: TGCAGTGCTAGCGGATCGGGACAGGGAGGTGAAAAACTGTTTTTT. This sequence encodes CSASGSGQGGEKLFF.

This clonotype appeared many times. V and J are TRBV27 and TRBJ1-1, with D unclear. The CDR3 sequence is 14 residues long. Per the germline V gene, CDR1 is MNHEY and CDR2 is SMNVEV (reference sequence). V lost 2 bases, J lost 3 bases, and 10 bases lay in between. CDR3 loop: CASSLLFRDTEAFF. In DNA, the CDR3 is TGTGCCAGCAGTTTACTCTTTCGAGACACTGAAGCTTTCTTT.

The V call is TRBV18, the J call TRBJ1-4; D remains unclear. Germline V lookup: CDR1 KGHSH, CDR2 LQKENI. The V and J ends lost 3 bases and 2 bases respectively, with 4 bases between them. The CDR3 runs to 13 residues. This chain's CDR3 is CASSPLTNEKLFF. CDR3 bases: TGTGCCAGCTCACCTCTGACTAATGAAAAACTGTTTTTT.

This clonotype was counted many times. The rearrangement joins TRBV7-3 to TRBJ2-3; D might be TRBD2 (6 bases). The germline V gene has CDR1 SGHTA and CDR2 FQGTGA. This CDR3 has 14 residues. V was trimmed by 3 bases and J by 5 bases, leaving 12 bases between them. CDR3 sequence reads: CASSFKAGGDTQYF. DNA for the CDR3: TGTGCCAGCAGCTTCAAAGCGGGCGGAGATACGCAGTATTTT.

This clonotype showed up just a few times. V is TRBV18 and J is TRBJ1-2; 8 bases match TRBD1. V lost 1 base, J lost 4 bases, and 11 bases stayed unmatched. This CDR3 region has 17 residues. Germline CDR1 reads KGHSH; CDR2 reads LQKENI. The CDR3 reads CASSPQRTGWETYGYTF. The CDR3 bases are TGTGCCAGCTCACCACAGAGGACAGGGTGGGAGACCTATGGCTACACCTTC.

This clonotype was seen only a few times. The chain couples TRBV28 to TRBJ2-6; D unclear. Trimming took off 8 bases at V and 0 bases at J, with 11 bases between the two ends. The CDR3 sequence is 15 residues long. In germline, CDR1 is MDHEN, CDR2 SYDVKM. This CDR3 reads CASGRSVSGANVLTF. The CDR3 nucleotides read TGTGCCAGCGGCCGGTCGGTCTCTGGGGCCAACGTCCTGACTTTC. The full variable domain, completed using reference TRBV28 and TRBJ2-6, is DVKVTQSSRYLVKRTGEKVFLECVQDMDHENMFWYRQDPGLGLRLIYFSYDVKMKEKGDIPEGYSVSREKKERFSLILESASTNQTSMYLCASGRSVSGANVLTFGAGSRLTVL.

This clonotype appeared a few times. This chain links TRBV12-3 or TRBV12-4 with TRBJ2-1, with D maybe TRBD1 (6 bases). This CDR3 has 15 amino acids. With 5 bases removed from V and 0 bases from J, the gap between germline ends came to 11 bases. The CDR3 loop reads CASSPSRGSYNEQFF. In nucleotides, the CDR3 is TGTGCCAGCAGTCCCTCCAGGGGCTCCTACAATGAGCAGTTCTTC.

This clonotype was counted ten times or more. The V and J genes are TRBV20-1 and TRBJ1-2; D is possibly TRBD1 (6 bases). This CDR3 has 14 residues. Germline V gives CDR1 DFQATT, CDR2 SNEGSKA (reference sequence). The DNA of the CDR3 is TGCAGAGCTCATACAGGGAGCGATAACTATGGCTACACCTTC. Translation gives CRAHTGSDNYGYTF.

This clonotype showed up many times. The V gene is TRBV6-1, the J gene TRBJ1-5, with 11 nucleotides matching TRBD1. CDR3 length: 16 amino acids. V lost 4 bases, J lost 1 base, and 3 bases stayed unmatched. Germline loops: CDR1 MNHNS, CDR2 SASEGT. This chain's CDR3 is CASSGDRGTSNQPQHF. The CDR3, as DNA: TGTGCCAGCAGTGGGGACAGGGGGACGAGCAATCAGCCCCAGCATTTT.